The 19 T cell receptor beta chains given below trace back to one sample, sequenced in a study of blood T cell repertoires in COVID-19. The protocol was immunoSEQ multiplex PCR, while the TCRdb copy is restricted to in-frame clones and leaves out a portion. Here the sample spans approximately 220,000 clones, less than 90% being singletons. The sequencing sample was made of PBMCs or T cells enriched from blood (not recorded which). These TCRs come from a woman aged 40 to 50 who had recovered from COVID-19.

The CDR3 nucleotides read TGTGCCAGCAGCTCCAATCAAGGAGGTGGCACTGAAGCTTTCTTT. Protein product: CASSSNQGGGTEAFF. The rearrangement links TRBV7-2 to TRBJ1-1; D is undetermined. This CDR3 contains 15 residues. The V end lost 4 bases, the J end lost 4 bases, and 16 bases lay between the germline ends. Germline CDR1 and CDR2: SGHTA and FQGNSA.

V is TRBV5-1 and J is TRBJ2-7, with TRBD2 as a possible D gene (5 bases). The V gene's germline CDR1 is SGHRS and CDR2 YFSETQ. The CDR3 has 14 residues. V was shortened by 3 bases and J by 0 bases, with 10 bases between the two germline ends. CDR3 residues: CASSSSGYSYEQYF. The CDR3 nucleotides read TGCGCCAGCAGCTCGAGCGGCTACTCCTACGAGCAGTACTTC.

This clone was counted between two and nine times. The chain combines TRBV6-5 with TRBJ1-5; 7 nucleotides agree with TRBD1. Germline V gene data show CDR1 as MNHEY and CDR2 as SVGAGI. The CDR3 length is 12 residues. V dropped 9 bases and J dropped 5; count of bases not matched to a gene: 4. Here the CDR3 reads CASRQGDQPQHF. The DNA of the CDR3 is TGTGCCAGTCGACAGGGCGATCAGCCCCAGCATTTT.

This clone was counted a single time. The rearrangement links TRBV28 to TRBJ1-6; the D is unclear. V was pared by 6 bases and J by 0 bases, with 15 bases between. Germline CDR1 is MDHEN and CDR2 is SYDVKM. The CDR3 extends over 17 amino acids. CDR3 amino acids: CASRQSRSSSYNSPLHF. In nucleotides, the CDR3 is TGTGCCAGCAGGCAAAGTAGGAGTAGCTCCTATAATTCACCCCTCCACTTT.

The rearrangement joins TRBV4-1 to TRBJ1-2, with a tentative D call TRBD1 (5 bases). Per the germline V gene, CDR1 is MGHRA and CDR2 is YSYEKL. The CDR3 consists of 16 residues. Trimming pared 0 bases from V and 0 bases from J, leaving 11 bases between. The CDR3 here is CASSQDRRGSNYGYTF. As DNA, the CDR3 is TGCGCCAGCAGCCAAGATAGGAGGGGCTCTAACTATGGCTACACCTTC.

V is TRBV25-1 and J is TRBJ1-3; 9 bases align to TRBD1. J was trimmed by 3 bases and V by 4 bases; bases with no gene match: 4. The CDR3 length is 15 residues. Per the germline V gene, CDR1 is MGHDK and CDR2 is SYGVNS. CDR3 protein: CASSATGGNGNTIYF. The CDR3 region has the DNA TGTGCCAGCAGTGCGACAGGGGGAAATGGAAACACCATATATTTT. The entire variable domain, with the rest obtained from reference TRBV25-1 and TRBJ1-3, is as follows: EADIYQTPRYLVIGTGKKITLECSQTMGHDKMYWYQQDPGMELHLIHYSYGVNSTEKGDLSSESTVSRIRTEHFPLTLESARPSHTSQYLCASSATGGNGNTIYFGEGSWLTVV.

The V and J genes are TRBV11-2 and TRBJ2-7; D perhaps matches TRBD2 (6 bases). In germline, CDR1 is SGHAT, CDR2 FQNNGV. The CDR3 contains 14 residues. The V and J ends lost 2 bases and 6 bases respectively, with 14 bases between them. In nucleotides, the CDR3 is TGTGCCAGCAGCTTAAACCCCGGGGGTCCCGAGCAGTACTTC. Encoded protein: CASSLNPGGPEQYF. The full variable domain, rest sourced from reference TRBV11-2 and TRBJ2-7, is EAGVAQSPRYKIIEKRQSVAFWCNPISGHATLYWYQQILGQGPKLLIQFQNNGVVDDSQLPKDRFSAERLKGVDSTLKIQPAKLEDSAVYLCASSLNPGGPEQYFGPGTRLTVT.

This chain connects TRBV5-1 to TRBJ2-3; D perhaps matches TRBD2 (5 bases). The germline V gene encodes CDR1 SGHRS and CDR2 YFSETQ. Trimming removed 3 bases at V and 0 bases at J, with 14 bases between. This CDR3 is built from 16 residues. As DNA, the CDR3 is TGCGCCAGCAGCTCGGCCGTGGGCGGGAGCACAGATACGCAGTATTTT. Translating it yields CASSSAVGGSTDTQYF.

V usage is TRBV4-1 and J usage is TRBJ1-2, with 7 nucleotides matching TRBD1. V lost 4 bases, J lost 5 bases, and 16 bases stayed unmatched. The CDR3 consists of 17 residues. Germline V gene sequence: CDR1 MGHRA, CDR2 YSYEKL. The DNA for the CDR3 is TGCGCCAGCAGCCCCACACCCAGACAGGGATCCTCTTATGGCTACACCTTC. Translated, it gives CASSPTPRQGSSYGYTF.

This chain links TRBV11-3 with TRBJ2-2; weak D call: TRBD2 (7 bases). CDR3 length: 15 residues. V shed 0 bases and J shed 13 bases, with 18 bases lying between them. The germline CDR1 and CDR2 sequences are SGHNT and YENEEA. CDR3: CASSLDTFVRGRLFF. The CDR3 DNA reads as TGTGCCAGCAGCTTAGATACCTTTGTGCGGGGGCGGCTGTTTTTT.

The chain has TRBV5-4 and TRBJ2-5; D remains unclear. The CDR3 consists of 13 residues. In germline, CDR1 is SGHNT, CDR2 YYREEE (reference sequence). Trimming removed 2 bases at V and 4 bases at J, with 9 bases between. Here the CDR3 reads CASSLTVGETQYF. The CDR3 DNA sequence: TGTGCCAGCAGCTTAACAGTAGGAGAGACCCAGTACTTC.

J is TRBJ2-5 and V is TRBV11-3; 9 nucleotides line up with TRBD2. Germline CDR1 reads SGHNT; CDR2 reads YENEEA. The CDR3 consists of 17 residues. V lost 5 bases and J lost 1; bases outside the gene matches: 11. CDR3 protein: CASSVGYSGSGQETQYF. CDR3 coding DNA: TGTGCCAGCAGCGTAGGATATAGCGGGAGCGGCCAAGAGACCCAGTACTTC.

This chain uses TRBV4-1 with TRBJ2-1; D gene unclear. V shed 4 bases and J shed 0 bases, with 16 bases lying between them. The V gene's germline CDR1 is MGHRA and CDR2 YSYEKL. The length of the CDR3 is 17 residues. Here the CDR3 DNA reads TGCGCCAGCAGCCGTCAGGTTTCAGTGAACTCCTACAATGAGCAGTTCTTC. Amino acid sequence: CASSRQVSVNSYNEQFF.

This chain uses TRBV7-9 with TRBJ1-4, with D possibly TRBD1 on 6 matching bases. Germline V gives CDR1 SEHNR, CDR2 FQNEAQ (reference sequence). The CDR3 extends over 14 amino acids. Trimming removed 5 bases from V and 2 bases from J, with 9 bases in between. The CDR3 is CASSEGQTNEKLFF. The CDR3, as DNA: TGTGCCAGCAGCGAAGGACAGACTAATGAAAAACTGTTTTTT.

The V gene is TRBV30, the J gene TRBJ1-6; weak D call: TRBD1 (5 bases). Germline V gene data show CDR1 as GTSNPN and CDR2 as SVGIG (reference sequence). The CDR3 length is 17 residues. V was trimmed by 0 bases and J by 0 bases, leaving 12 bases between them. CDR3 region: CAWSVQVLSSYNSPLHF. CDR3 nucleotide sequence: TGTGCCTGGAGTGTACAGGTCCTAAGCTCCTATAATTCACCCCTCCACTTT.

This clone was observed once. V gene TRBV18 combines with J gene TRBJ1-1; D is ambiguous. The CDR3 has 13 amino acids. V dropped 5 bases and J dropped 1 base, with 8 bases sitting between them. Germline V gives CDR1 KGHSH, CDR2 LQKENI. Here the CDR3 reads CASSENRNTEAFF. CDR3 coding DNA: TGTGCCAGCTCAGAAAACAGGAACACTGAAGCTTTCTTT.

The chain is built from TRBV24-1 and TRBJ2-2; D is undetermined. Germline CDR1 is KGHDR and CDR2 is SFDVKD. The CDR3 has 14 amino acids. The V and J ends lost 0 bases and 5 bases respectively, with 6 bases between them. The DNA for the CDR3 is TGTGCCACCAGTGATTTGCGCGGTACCGGGGAGCTGTTTTTT. It encodes CATSDLRGTGELFF.

The chain links TRBV10-3 to TRBJ1-2, with 12 bases identical to TRBD1. The germline V gene encodes CDR1 ENHRY and CDR2 SYGVKD. This CDR3 contains 18 residues. J was trimmed by 3 bases and V by 8 bases; bases with no gene match: 16. The CDR3 is CAIPKGTGQGAVDYGYTF. The CDR3 bases are TGTGCCATCCCGAAAGGGACGGGACAGGGGGCAGTCGACTATGGCTACACCTTC.

This chain links TRBV9 with TRBJ2-2, with D unclear. The CDR3 totals 14 residues. Germline values: CDR1 SGDLS, CDR2 YYNGEE. V lost 0 bases and J 2 bases, leaving 5 bases between the germline ends. CDR3 sequence (DNA): TGTGCCAGCAGCGTAGGTGGCAACACCGGGGAGCTGTTTTTT. Protein sequence: CASSVGGNTGELFF.